The TCR beta chain under discussion was sequenced for a study of blood T cell repertoires in COVID-19. The overall study: From T cells, B-cell-depleted T cells, or PBMCs came the material, which was cDNA or gDNA.

The CDR3 consists of 15 residues. The germline V and J ends were trimmed by 5 bases and 5 bases, with 19 bases remaining between them. Germline assignment: CDR1 SGHVS and CDR2 FQNEAQ. Participant ages covered about 18 to 95 years across 24 US areas. Symptom resolution, clearance, or two negative PCRs marked donors in Cohort 3 as recovered. Only in-frame clones appear in the TCRdb table, and some are missing; sequencing was by immunoSEQ multiplex PCR. The profile shows fewer than 200,000 clones, approximately 78% of them singletons. V gene TRBV7-8 combines with J gene TRBJ2-7; D may be TRBD1 (6 bases). The receptor's source is a woman in her 50s who had recovered from COVID-19. Sequenced material: PBMCs or T cells enriched from blood (not recorded which). CDR3 sequence reads: CASSAVRDTADEQYF. CDR3 bases: TGTGCCAGCAGCGCTGTTAGGGACACCGCGGACGAGCAGTACTTC. Using reference TRBV7-8 and TRBJ2-7 for the parts outside the CDR3, the full variable domain is GAGVSQSPRYKVAKRGQDVALRCDPISGHVSLFWYQQALGQGPEFLTYFQNEAQLDKSGLPSDRFFAERPEGSVSTLKIQRTQQEDSAVYLCASSAVRDTADEQYFGPGTRLTVT.